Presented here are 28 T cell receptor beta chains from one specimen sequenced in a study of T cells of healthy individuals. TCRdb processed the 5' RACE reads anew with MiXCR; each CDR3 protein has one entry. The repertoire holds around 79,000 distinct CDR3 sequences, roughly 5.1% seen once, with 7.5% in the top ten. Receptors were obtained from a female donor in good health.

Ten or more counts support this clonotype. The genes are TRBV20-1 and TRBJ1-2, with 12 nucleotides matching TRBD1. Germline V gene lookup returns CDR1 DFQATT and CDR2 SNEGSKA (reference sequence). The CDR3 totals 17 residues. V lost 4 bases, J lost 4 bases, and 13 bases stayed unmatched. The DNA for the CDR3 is TGCAGTGCTACTCGGAGGGACAGGGGGCCTGGACGCTATGGCTACACCTTC. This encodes CSATRRDRGPGRYGYTF.

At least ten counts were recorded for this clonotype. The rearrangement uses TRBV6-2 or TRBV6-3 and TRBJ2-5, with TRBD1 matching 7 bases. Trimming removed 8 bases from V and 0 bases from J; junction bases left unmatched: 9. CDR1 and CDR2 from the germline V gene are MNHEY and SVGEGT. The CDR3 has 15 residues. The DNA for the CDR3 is TGTGCCAGCGATACGGACAGGCATTACCAAGAGACCCAGTACTTC. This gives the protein CASDTDRHYQETQYF.

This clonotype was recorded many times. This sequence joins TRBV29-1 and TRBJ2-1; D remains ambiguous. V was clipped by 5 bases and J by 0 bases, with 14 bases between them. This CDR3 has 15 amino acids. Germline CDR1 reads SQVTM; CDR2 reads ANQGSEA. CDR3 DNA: TGCAGCGTTCTGAGGCGGACGAGCTCCTACAATGAGCAGTTCTTC. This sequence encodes CSVLRRTSSYNEQFF.

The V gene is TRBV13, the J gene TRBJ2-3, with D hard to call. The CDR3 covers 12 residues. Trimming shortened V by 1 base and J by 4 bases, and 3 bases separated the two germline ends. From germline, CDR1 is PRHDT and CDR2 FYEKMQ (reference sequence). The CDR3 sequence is CASSLVADTQYF. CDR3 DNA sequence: TGTGCCAGCAGCTTAGTTGCAGATACGCAGTATTTT.

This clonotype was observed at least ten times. The CDR3 here is CASSPIDRGLSYEQYF. CDR3 sequence (DNA): TGTGCCAGCAGCCCTATCGACAGGGGGCTCTCCTACGAGCAGTACTTC. The chain joins TRBV7-9 to TRBJ2-7; 10 nucleotides line up with TRBD1. The germline V gene has CDR1 SEHNR and CDR2 FQNEAQ (reference sequence). Unmatched junction bases numbered 7, after V lost 5 bases and J lost 0 bases. The CDR3 length is 16 residues.

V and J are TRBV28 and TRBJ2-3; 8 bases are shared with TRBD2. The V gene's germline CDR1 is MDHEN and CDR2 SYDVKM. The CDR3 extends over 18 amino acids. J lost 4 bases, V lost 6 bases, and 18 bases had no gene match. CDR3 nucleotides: TGTGCCAGCAGCCGCGATGGGGTAGCGGGAATACGGGCAGATACGCAGTATTTT. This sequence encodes CASSRDGVAGIRADTQYF.

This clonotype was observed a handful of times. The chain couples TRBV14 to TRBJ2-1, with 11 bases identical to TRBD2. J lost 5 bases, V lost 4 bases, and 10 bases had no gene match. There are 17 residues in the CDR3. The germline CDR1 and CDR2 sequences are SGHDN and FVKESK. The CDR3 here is CASSPESRLAGNNEQFF. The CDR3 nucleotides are TGTGCCAGCAGCCCCGAGTCCAGACTAGCGGGGAACAATGAGCAGTTCTTC.

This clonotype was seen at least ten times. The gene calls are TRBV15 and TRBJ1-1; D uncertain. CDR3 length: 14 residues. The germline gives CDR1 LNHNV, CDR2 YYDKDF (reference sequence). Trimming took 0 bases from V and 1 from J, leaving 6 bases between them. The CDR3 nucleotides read TGTGCCACCAGCAGAGATCTGCAGAACACTGAAGCTTTCTTT. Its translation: CATSRDLQNTEAFF.

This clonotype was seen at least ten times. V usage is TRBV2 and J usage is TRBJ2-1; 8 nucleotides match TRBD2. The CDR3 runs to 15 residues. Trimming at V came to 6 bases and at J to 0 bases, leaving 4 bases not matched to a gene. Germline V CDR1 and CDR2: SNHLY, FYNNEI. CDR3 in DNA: TGTGCCAGCAGAGGCGGGAGGAGCTCCTACAATGAGCAGTTCTTC. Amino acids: CASRGGRSSYNEQFF.

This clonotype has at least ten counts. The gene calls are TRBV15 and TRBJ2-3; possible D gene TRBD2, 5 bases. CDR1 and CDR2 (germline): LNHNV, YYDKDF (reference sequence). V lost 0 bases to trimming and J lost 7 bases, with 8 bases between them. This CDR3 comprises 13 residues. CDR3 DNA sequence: TGTGCCACCAGCAGAGATGGGAGAAATACGCAGTATTTT. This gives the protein CATSRDGRNTQYF.

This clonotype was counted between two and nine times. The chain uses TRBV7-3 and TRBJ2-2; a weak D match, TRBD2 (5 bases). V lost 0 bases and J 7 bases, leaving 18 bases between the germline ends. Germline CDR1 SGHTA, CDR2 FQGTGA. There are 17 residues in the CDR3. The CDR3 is CASSLTVASSPNGELFF. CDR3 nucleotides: TGTGCCAGCAGCTTAACTGTGGCTAGCTCACCCAACGGGGAGCTGTTTTTT.

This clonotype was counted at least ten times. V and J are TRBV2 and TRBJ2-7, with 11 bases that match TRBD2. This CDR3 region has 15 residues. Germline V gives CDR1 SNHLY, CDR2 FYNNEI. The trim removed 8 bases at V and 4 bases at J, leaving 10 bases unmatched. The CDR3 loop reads CASVLTSGSDYEQYF. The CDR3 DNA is TGTGCCAGCGTCCTCACTAGCGGGAGCGATTACGAGCAGTACTTC.

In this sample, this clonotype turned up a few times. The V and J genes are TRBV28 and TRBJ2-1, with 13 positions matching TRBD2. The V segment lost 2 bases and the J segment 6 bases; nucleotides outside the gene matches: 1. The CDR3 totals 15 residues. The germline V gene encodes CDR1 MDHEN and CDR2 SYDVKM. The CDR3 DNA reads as TGTGCCAGCAGTTTAGGGACTAGCGGGGTCAATGAGCAGTTCTTC. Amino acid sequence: CASSLGTSGVNEQFF.

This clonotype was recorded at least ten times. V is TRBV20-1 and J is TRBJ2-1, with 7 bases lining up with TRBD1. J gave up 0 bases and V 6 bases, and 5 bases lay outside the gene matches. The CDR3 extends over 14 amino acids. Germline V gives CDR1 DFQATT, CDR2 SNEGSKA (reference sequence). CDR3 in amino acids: CSAAQGSSYNEQFF. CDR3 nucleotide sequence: TGCAGTGCCGCACAGGGGAGCTCCTACAATGAGCAGTTCTTC.

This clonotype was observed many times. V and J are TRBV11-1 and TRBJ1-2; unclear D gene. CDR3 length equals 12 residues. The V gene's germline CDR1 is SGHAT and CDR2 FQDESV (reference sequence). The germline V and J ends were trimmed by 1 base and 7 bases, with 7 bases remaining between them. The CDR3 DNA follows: TGTGCCAGCAGCTTAGAAGGTCGTGGCTACACCTTC. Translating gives CASSLEGRGYTF.

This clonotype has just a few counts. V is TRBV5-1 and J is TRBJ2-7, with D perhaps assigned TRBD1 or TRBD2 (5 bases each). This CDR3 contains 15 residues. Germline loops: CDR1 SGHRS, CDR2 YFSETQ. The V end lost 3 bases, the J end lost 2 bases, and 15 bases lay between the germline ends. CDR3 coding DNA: TGCGCCAGCAGCTCGGGACCCCCGCAGACCTACGAGCAGTACTTC. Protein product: CASSSGPPQTYEQYF.

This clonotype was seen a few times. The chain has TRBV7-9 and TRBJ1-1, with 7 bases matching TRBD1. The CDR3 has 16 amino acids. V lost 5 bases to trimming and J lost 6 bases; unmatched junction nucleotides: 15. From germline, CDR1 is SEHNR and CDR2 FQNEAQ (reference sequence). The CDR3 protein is CASSLPLDRLRSEAFF. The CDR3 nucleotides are TGTGCCAGCAGCCTCCCTCTGGACAGGCTAAGGTCTGAAGCTTTCTTT. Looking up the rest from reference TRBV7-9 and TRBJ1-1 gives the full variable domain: DTGVSQNPRHKITKRGQNVTFRCDPISEHNRLYWYRQTLGQGPEFLTYFQNEAQLEKSRLLSDRFSAERPKGSFSTLEIQRTEQGDSAMYLCASSLPLDRLRSEAFFGQGTRLTVV.

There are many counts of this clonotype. CDR3 coding DNA: TGTGCCAGCTCACCACCCGGGACGGCCGGGCAGTACTTC. Its protein is CASSPPGTAGQYF. The chain has TRBV18 and TRBJ2-7; perhaps D is TRBD1 or TRBD2 (5 bases each). Per germline, CDR1 KGHSH and CDR2 LQKENI. This CDR3 region has 13 residues. Trimming cost V 0 bases and J 9 bases, with 12 bases left between them.

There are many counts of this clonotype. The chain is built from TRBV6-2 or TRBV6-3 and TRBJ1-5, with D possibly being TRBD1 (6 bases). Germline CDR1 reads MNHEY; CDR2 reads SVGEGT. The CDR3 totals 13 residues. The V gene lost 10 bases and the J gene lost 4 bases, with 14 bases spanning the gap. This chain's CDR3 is CATKQGGNQPQHF. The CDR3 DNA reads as TGTGCCACCAAACAAGGGGGGAATCAGCCCCAGCATTTT.

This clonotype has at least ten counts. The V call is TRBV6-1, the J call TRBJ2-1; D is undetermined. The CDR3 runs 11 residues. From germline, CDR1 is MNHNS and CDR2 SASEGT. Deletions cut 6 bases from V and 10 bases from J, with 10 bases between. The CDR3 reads CASSLTGEQFF. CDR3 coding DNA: TGTGCCAGCAGCCTCACCGGGGAGCAGTTCTTC.

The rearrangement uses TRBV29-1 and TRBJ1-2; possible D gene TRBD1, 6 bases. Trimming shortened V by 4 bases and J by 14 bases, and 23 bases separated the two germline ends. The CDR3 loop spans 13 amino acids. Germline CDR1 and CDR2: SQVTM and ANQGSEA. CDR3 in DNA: TGCAGCGTTGCAATCAGGGGCGAGTCAAGCTTAACCTTC. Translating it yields CSVAIRGESSLTF.

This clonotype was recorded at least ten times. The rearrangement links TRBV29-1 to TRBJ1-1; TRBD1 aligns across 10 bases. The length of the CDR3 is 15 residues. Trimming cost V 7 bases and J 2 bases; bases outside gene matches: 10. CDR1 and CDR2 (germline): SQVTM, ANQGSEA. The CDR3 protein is CSAGGQGGINTEAFF. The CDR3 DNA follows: TGCAGCGCCGGAGGACAGGGGGGGATCAACACTGAAGCTTTCTTT.

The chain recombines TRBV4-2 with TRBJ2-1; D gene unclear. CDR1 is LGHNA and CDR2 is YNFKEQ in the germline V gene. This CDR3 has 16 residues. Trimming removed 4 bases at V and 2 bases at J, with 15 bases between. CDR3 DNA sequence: TGTGCCAGCAGCCCCGACTTCCAACTACCCTACAATGAGCAGTTCTTC. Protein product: CASSPDFQLPYNEQFF.

The CDR3 loop is CASSLPGQGVPQHF. CDR3 in DNA: TGTGCCAGCAGTTTACCGGGACAGGGGGTACCCCAGCATTTT. V usage is TRBV28 and J usage is TRBJ1-5, with 11 bases aligning to TRBD1. The germline CDR1 and CDR2 sequences are MDHEN and SYDVKM. Trimming at V came to 2 bases and at J to 10 bases, leaving 4 bases not matched to a gene. The CDR3 has 14 amino acids.

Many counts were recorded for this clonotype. This chain's CDR3 is CASSEINYEQYF. CDR3 sequence (DNA): TGTGCCAGCTCCGAGATAAACTACGAGCAGTACTTC. This chain joins TRBV6-2 or TRBV6-3 and TRBJ2-7; no definite D call. This CDR3 comprises 12 residues. Trimming removed 8 bases from V and 3 bases from J, with 11 bases in between. Per the germline V gene, CDR1 is MNHEY and CDR2 is SVGEGT.

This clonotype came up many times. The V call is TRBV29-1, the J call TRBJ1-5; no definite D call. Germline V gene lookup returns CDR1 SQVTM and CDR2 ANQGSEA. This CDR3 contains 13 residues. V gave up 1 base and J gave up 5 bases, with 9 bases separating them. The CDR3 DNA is TGCAGCGTTGAAGTTGGCCCGTATCAGCCCCAGCATTTT. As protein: CSVEVGPYQPQHF.

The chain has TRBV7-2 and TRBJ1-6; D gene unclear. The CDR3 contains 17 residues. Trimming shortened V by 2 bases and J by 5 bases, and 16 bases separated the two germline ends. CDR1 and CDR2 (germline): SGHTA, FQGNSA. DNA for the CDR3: TGTGCCAGCAGCTTAAACCCCGTGGGCGATCATAATTCACCCCTCCACTTT. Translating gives CASSLNPVGDHNSPLHF.

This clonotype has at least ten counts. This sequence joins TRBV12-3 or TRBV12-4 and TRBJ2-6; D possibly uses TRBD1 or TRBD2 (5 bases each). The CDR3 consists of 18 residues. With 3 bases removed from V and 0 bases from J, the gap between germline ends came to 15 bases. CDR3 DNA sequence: TGTGCCAGCAGTTTGAGGGGCCCTTACCTCTCTGGGGCCAACGTCCTGACTTTC. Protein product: CASSLRGPYLSGANVLTF.